Each of the 11 T cell receptor beta chains below was sequenced from the same sample in a study of blood T cell repertoires in COVID-19. The assay was immunoSEQ multiplex PCR, and TCRdb's table has in-frame clones only and misses some. The repertoire holds about 75,000 clones, with roughly 87% as singletons. The sample consisted of peripheral blood. These receptors were collected from a woman aged 50 to 65 with acute or convalescent COVID-19.

The CDR3 DNA follows: TGCGCCAGCAGCCGCTCGGGCGGGTCACAAGAGACCCAGTACTTC. Amino acids: CASSRSGGSQETQYF. The chain couples TRBV4-1 to TRBJ2-5, with D possibly being TRBD2 (5 bases). Germline CDR1 is MGHRA and CDR2 is YSYEKL. V dropped 4 bases and J dropped 2 bases, with 14 bases sitting between them. This CDR3 contains 15 residues.

The chain has TRBV7-3 and TRBJ2-7; tentative D call: TRBD1 (5 bases). Per the germline V gene, CDR1 is SGHTA and CDR2 is FQGTGA. The length of the CDR3 is 14 residues. Trimming took off 5 bases at V and 0 bases at J, with 11 bases between the two ends. The CDR3 reads CASSPDRYSYEQYF. The CDR3 DNA sequence: TGTGCCAGCAGCCCCGACAGATACTCCTACGAGCAGTACTTC.

V usage is TRBV5-1 and J usage is TRBJ2-1; D is ambiguous. The germline CDR1 and CDR2 sequences are SGHRS and YFSETQ. V was pared by 4 bases and J by 0 bases, with 26 bases between. This CDR3 is 20 amino acids long. For the CDR3, the DNA is TGCGCCAGCAGCCGATTTCAGGTATCCATCGCACCAAGCTCCTACAATGAGCAGTTCTTC. As protein: CASSRFQVSIAPSSYNEQFF. The full variable domain, rest sourced from reference TRBV5-1 and TRBJ2-1, is KAGVTQTPRYLIKTRGQQVTLSCSPISGHRSVSWYQQTPGQGLQFLFEYFSETQRNKGNFPGRFSGRQFSNSRSEMNVSTLELGDSALYLCASSRFQVSIAPSSYNEQFFGPGTRLTVL.

V and J are TRBV6-2 or TRBV6-3 and TRBJ1-5, with 7 bases fitting TRBD1. The V segment lost 2 bases and the J segment 5 bases; nucleotides outside the gene matches: 3. The germline V gene encodes CDR1 MNHEY and CDR2 SVGEGT. CDR3 length equals 14 residues. Here the CDR3 DNA reads TGTGCCAGCAGTTACCCACAGGGGTATCAGCCCCAGCATTTT. This codes for CASSYPQGYQPQHF.

The chain has TRBV9 and TRBJ1-5, with 8 bases matching TRBD1. Germline V CDR1 and CDR2: SGDLS, YYNGEE. V gave up 2 bases and J gave up 5 bases; unmatched junction bases: 6. The CDR3 loop spans 15 amino acids. CDR3: CASSVSGQGDQPQHF. CDR3 coding DNA: TGTGCCAGCAGCGTCAGTGGACAGGGTGATCAGCCCCAGCATTTT.

The rearrangement joins TRBV7-8 to TRBJ1-6; possible D gene TRBD1, 5 bases. Trimming removed 8 bases from V and 7 bases from J, with 18 bases in between. The germline V gene encodes CDR1 SGHVS and CDR2 FQNEAQ. This CDR3 spans 15 amino acids. The CDR3 here is CASAPGRGMNSPLHF. As DNA, the CDR3 is TGTGCCAGCGCACCTGGGCGGGGCATGAATTCACCCCTCCACTTT.

The chain couples TRBV7-9 to TRBJ1-2; 7 bases align to TRBD1. The CDR3 runs 15 residues. V trimming: 1 base; J trimming: 3 bases; junction bases outside the gene matches: 5. Per germline, CDR1 SEHNR and CDR2 FQNEAQ (reference sequence). CDR3 region: CASSLGGQPHYGYTF. Here the CDR3 DNA reads TGTGCCAGCAGCTTAGGGGGACAGCCTCACTATGGCTACACCTTC. Looking up the rest from reference TRBV7-9 and TRBJ1-2 gives the full variable domain: DTGVSQNPRHKITKRGQNVTFRCDPISEHNRLYWYRQTLGQGPEFLTYFQNEAQLEKSRLLSDRFSAERPKGSFSTLEIQRTEQGDSAMYLCASSLGGQPHYGYTFGSGTRLTVV.

This clone occurred once. This chain links TRBV28 with TRBJ1-5; D ambiguous. CDR1 and CDR2 from the germline V gene are MDHEN and SYDVKM. The ends were cut back, 4 bases at V and 2 bases at J, with 12 bases in the middle. CDR3 length: 15 amino acids. CDR3: CASSSSTEGNQPQHF. CDR3 sequence (DNA): TGTGCCAGCAGTTCCTCGACGGAGGGCAATCAGCCCCAGCATTTT. Complete variable domain (other parts from reference TRBV28 and TRBJ1-5): DVKVTQSSRYLVKRTGEKVFLECVQDMDHENMFWYRQDPGLGLRLIYFSYDVKMKEKGDIPEGYSVSREKKERFSLILESASTNQTSMYLCASSSSTEGNQPQHFGDGTRLSIL.

Of note for this clone: The same CDR3 also results from other DNA sequences found in this sample. V and J are TRBV27 and TRBJ2-3; D unclear. Germline V gene sequence: CDR1 MNHEY, CDR2 SMNVEV (reference sequence). The CDR3 has 12 amino acids. The V end lost 1 base, the J end lost 5 bases, and 4 bases lay between the germline ends. The CDR3 reads CASSLFGDTQYF. The DNA of the CDR3 is TGTGCCAGCAGTTTATTCGGAGATACGCAGTATTTT.

The CDR3 reads CASSQPGQGTDTQYF. CDR3 nucleotides: TGTGCCAGCTCACAGCCGGGACAGGGTACAGATACGCAGTATTTT. The genes are TRBV18 and TRBJ2-3; 9 bases are shared with TRBD1. Losses at the gene ends were 4 bases for V and 3 bases for J; bases not matched to a gene: 5. The CDR3 totals 15 residues. The germline V gene encodes CDR1 KGHSH and CDR2 LQKENI.

The rearrangement joins TRBV28 to TRBJ1-3; D is possibly TRBD1 (6 bases). CDR1 is MDHEN and CDR2 is SYDVKM in the germline V gene. CDR3 size: 16 residues. V was trimmed by 2 bases and J by 8 bases, leaving 19 bases between them. In DNA, the CDR3 is TGTGCCAGCAGTTTACCCCCCCAGGGGCCGCGAGACACCATATATTTT. This encodes CASSLPPQGPRDTIYF.